The present T cell receptor beta chain was sequenced within a study of T cell responses to AZD1222 COVID-19 vaccine. A remark on this clone: Its target is unknown.

The repertoire was sequenced with immunoSEQ multiplex PCR; TCRdb's copy has only in-frame clones and lacks some. The data contain 200,000 to 250,000 clones, 94% of them seen just once; the ten biggest clones take up approximately 1.7%. Whole-study findings and limits: Only six people who got AZD1222 tested seropositive at baseline.

This CDR3 spans 16 amino acids. The germline CDR1 and CDR2 sequences are MGHRA and YSYEKL. V lost 1 base and J lost 6; bases outside the gene matches: 5. The receptor was isolated from an adult who received the MenACWY meningococcal vaccine as a control. This sequence joins TRBV4-1 and TRBJ2-3, with TRBD2 matching 12 bases. The starting material was peripheral blood, obtained 28 days after the second dose of the MenACWY control vaccine. The CDR3 reads CASSQGLAGGYDTQYF. As DNA, the CDR3 is TGCGCCAGCAGCCAAGGGCTAGCGGGGGGGTACGATACGCAGTATTTT.